This T cell receptor beta chain was recorded in a study of cytomegalovirus exposure and HLA in healthy donors (dated by TCRdb to the late 2010s). Turning to the overall study: According to an earlier analysis of 587 of the donors, 200 million or so T cells yielded 117 million unique TCR beta sequences and about 300 Gb of sequence data. An early release that covered about 640 HLA-typed donors contained around 300 gigabases of sequencing data and 65 million to 100 million unique TCR sequences. The genetic ancestry cluster associated with self-reported Caucasian donors included about 81% of the 350 to 500 genotyped donors. The study was designed to test whether signatures of past pathogen exposure could be identified by cataloging public T cell receptors. The study profiled the T cell repertoires of approximately 700 subjects by immunosequencing and related them to cytomegalovirus serostatus. Along with the approximately 650-subject first cohort, a separate validation cohort of 120 different subjects was used. The study combined high-throughput TCR immunosequencing, statistical association of individual TCRs with disease status, and machine learning to predict cytomegalovirus infection status. A later analysis re-analyzed previously published TCR beta repertoires from 660 or so donors and added high-resolution HLA genotyping to study TCR occurrence patterns. Rather than drawing on any new phenotypic data, the later analysis identified candidate immune exposures from TCR beta sequences and the way those sequences occurred across donors. In an earlier analysis of 500 to 650 of the donors, high-throughput TCR beta sequencing was used to judge whether each TCR beta V gene segment behaved as functional or pseudogenic. Donor age, sex, ethnicity and CMV serostatus were compiled together with the repertoire data. A later genetic analysis used genome-wide SNP genotypes for about three fifths of the 666 donors, treating that subset as a discovery cohort. All discovery cohort repertoires had been generated on a single sequencing platform. HLA typing included class I and class II loci at four-digit resolution. Typing coverage varied by locus: roughly 620-640 donors for A, B, C, DRB1 and DQB1; approximately 560 for DQA1; over 600 for DPA1; roughly 450 for DPB1. Four to six DR-DQ haplotypes were handled as single units for association and clustering, since linkage in the cohort was strong. Across around 400 genotyped donors of the cohort, an average of roughly 200,000 unique TCR beta nucleotide sequences per donor were sequenced, and roughly 18% of those sequences were non-productive.

A note on this clone: Its specific antigen is unknown.

Study-level results and caveats: A further reported finding was that TCR beta sequences accurately predicted the HLA-A and HLA-B alleles for most subjects in the first cohort. V-gene and J-gene trimming of TCR beta chains was associated with a missense DCLRE1C variant in a later genetic analysis, and the association was replicated in an independent cohort. According to the authors, the approach could potentially be generalized to other disease states and immunological phenotypes. When HLA alleles, especially DR and DQ, strongly co-occurred, attributing TCR associations to individual alleles was difficult. Some IMGT-functional V segments, including TRBV6-2 and TRBV6-3, could not be distinguished by the 87-base-pair reads and were therefore excluded. In a later analysis, the rate of TCR association differed among HLA loci, with DRB1 alleles having the most associated TCRs and HLA-C alleles having the fewest. Because HLA typing was missing for some donors at each locus, association tests included only the typed subset. Because counts were too low, seventeen rarely observed V segments, including chromosome 9 orphons, were left out of the earlier analysis of about 500 of the donors. Most TCR sequences were seen in very few donors, while some public TCRs were found in many individuals. Compared with equally common non-associated chains, HLA-associated TCR beta chains in a later analysis were more clonally expanded and had lower generation probabilities. A few of the identified cytomegalovirus-associated TCR beta chains were confirmed in vitro to be specific for cytomegalovirus antigens. A later analysis associated about 17,000 TCR beta sequences with specific HLA alleles at a false discovery rate of 0.05. A later analysis found that most CMV-associated TCR beta chains appeared HLA-restricted, with HLA associations seemingly driven largely by CMV exposure. Roughly uniform sequencing depth across donors was assumed in presence/absence analyses, although this assumption may not hold. The study listed approximately 150 TCR beta chains as associated with cytomegalovirus. For the cohort, immune exposure information was limited to CMV serostatus. A cluster of highly shared sequence variants was judged likely to be a technical artifact of the sequencing pipeline. Cytomegalovirus status was reported to be diagnosed by the classifier with high specificity and sensitivity in both the original and validation cohorts. In an earlier analysis of under 600 of the donors, most TCR beta V segments were observed in productive rearrangements about 87% or about 30% of the time, broadly matching IMGT annotations. Linkage disequilibrium might explain the correlated functional status among segregating V segments, but an unknown experimental factor could not be ruled out. In this cohort, only TCR beta chains were sequenced, and detectable features were limited by the absence of alpha or paired-chain data. Several of the top co-occurrence clusters appeared to be linked to parvovirus B19, influenza, CMV and Epstein-Barr virus, according to a later analysis. A later genetic analysis reported fewer N-insertions in productive TCRs among donors in an Asian-associated ancestry cluster than the approximately 700-donor mean.

Libraries were made using the immunoSEQ multiplex PCR assay. For the multiplex PCR, a mixture combining 60 forward primers for TCR Vbeta segments and 13 reverse primers for TCR Jbeta segments was used. A multiplex PCR assay on genomic DNA amplified the CDR3 region of rearranged TCR beta genes. The amplified TCR beta libraries were sequenced on the Illumina HiSeq System as 87-base-pair reads. Per the source publication's procedure: A later analysis tallied tens of millions of unique TCR beta chains across the 550 to 850 repertoires, and about 12 million of those chains were shared by two or more donors. Raw reads were error-corrected and collapsed into unique sequences by a nearest-neighbor algorithm in which closely related sequences were merged to remove PCR and sequencing errors. CDR3 sequences were aligned to IMGT reference sequences to assign V, D and J gene segments. For a sequence to be retained, a match of at least six nucleotides was required to both a V gene segment and a J gene segment. A rearrangement counted as productive if the CDR3 had no stop codons and remained in frame with V and J, and every other rearrangement counted as non-productive. CDR3 was defined by IMGT convention, running from the second conserved V-encoded cysteine to the conserved J-encoded phenylalanine. In an earlier analysis of 500 to 650 of the donors, sequences lacking an unambiguous match to a single V gene segment were excluded. In an earlier analysis of some 590 of the donors, a V segment was called functional when productive rearrangements were above 56.7%, and segregating when the standard deviation between donors exceeded 5%. A statistical classification framework was built to diagnose cytomegalovirus status from the catalog of TCR beta chain sequences. In a later analysis, TCR nucleotide sequences were compared against IMGT/GENE-DB human TR gene sequences so that V and J genes could be assigned. In a later analysis, CDR3 sequences and most-parsimonious VDJ recombination scenarios were assigned using the TCRdist pipeline. In a later analysis, each TCR beta chain was defined by its CDR3 amino acid sequence together with its V-gene family, and reads without a unique V-gene family were excluded. A later analysis removed several hundred highly shared, low-generation-probability nucleotide sequences to deal with suspected cross-contamination and a sequencing artifact. A later analysis calculated a clonal expansion index for each public chain from normalized within-repertoire ranks of inferred template counts. In a later analysis, generation probabilities were computed using a VDJ recombination model fitted to out-of-frame rearrangements, and the results were checked against IGoR. Hypergeometric tests were used in a later analysis to score TCR-TCR, TCR-HLA and TCR-CMV co-occurrence, with a repertoire-size bias correction applied to the TCR pairs. In a later analysis, false discovery rates were estimated by permuting HLA or CMV assignments 20 times. A later analysis grouped co-occurring TCRs with DBSCAN, adding TCRdist sequence similarity when clustering within HLA-allele-positive subsets. For co-occurrence clustering, repertoires with fewer than 30,000 or more than 120,000 public chains were excluded, along with several repertoires with anomalous nucleotide sharing. TCRdb carries this immuneACCESS record with in-frame sequences only. Its versions omit some clonotypes, under half of them owing to an unresolved V gene in the studies checked, with the rest unexplained. V, J and clone size are taken as reported in that table, and D and trimming were inferred from the DNA itself. The sample table records roughly 100,000 clones. Together, the top ten hold about 3% of the sample.

The cohort comprised 670 or so healthy bone marrow donors. Cohort members were all nominally healthy when sampled, although unrecorded immune exposures were likely present. The donor tested CMV seronegative, placing the donor among the approximately 400 seronegative members of the cohort. Each donor provided a peripheral blood sample, and peripheral blood mononuclear cells were used for TCR beta sequencing. Genomic DNA was extracted from the blood cell samples with the Qiagen DNeasy Blood Extraction Kit. The CDR3 has 15 amino acids, counting the end cysteine and phenylalanine. Only CDR3 DNA is held: 45 bases, read in frame from base 1. A distance of 6 bases separates the germline ends of V and J, which lose 0 bases and 3 bases respectively. The germline V gene supplies CDR1 KGHSH and CDR2 LQKENI.

The sequence derives from a middle-aged man in good health and CMV-seronegative. Sequencing was performed on PBMCs. The V gene is TRBV18 and the J gene is TRBJ2-6; perhaps TRBD2 is the D gene, with 5 bases matching. In nucleotide form, the sequence is TGTGCCAGCTCACCACCCGGGGTTGGGGCCAACGTCCTGACTTTC. Its translation reads: CASSPPGVGANVLTF.